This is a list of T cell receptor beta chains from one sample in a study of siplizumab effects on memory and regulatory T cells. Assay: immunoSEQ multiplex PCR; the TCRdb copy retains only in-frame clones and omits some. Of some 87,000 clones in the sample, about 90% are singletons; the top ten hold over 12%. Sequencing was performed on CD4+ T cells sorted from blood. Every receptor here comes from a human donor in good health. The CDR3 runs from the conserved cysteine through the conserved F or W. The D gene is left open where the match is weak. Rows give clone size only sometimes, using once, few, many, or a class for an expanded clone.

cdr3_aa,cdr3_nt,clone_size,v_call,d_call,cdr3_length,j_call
CASSDPGLYLETQYF,TGTGCCAGCTCGGACCCGGGACTCTACTTAGAGACCCAGTACTTC,-,TRBV27,-,15,TRBJ2-5
CASSFKVSGANVLTF,TGTGCCAGCAGTTTTAAGGTCTCTGGGGCCAACGTCCTGACTTTC,-,TRBV27,-,15,TRBJ2-6
CARSSQNTEAFF,TGTGCCCGTTCCTCCCAGAACACTGAAGCTTTCTTT,-,TRBV30,-,12,TRBJ1-1
CSVSGGADGYTF,TGCAGCGTTTCAGGGGGCGCGGATGGCTACACCTTC,-,TRBV29-1,TRBD1,12,TRBJ1-2
CASSWSLGDTIYF,TGTGCCAGCAGTTGGTCGCTAGGGGACACCATATATTTT,-,TRBV27,-,13,TRBJ1-3
CASSEGPGRAGYTF,TGTGCCAGCAGCGAGGGGCCAGGACGGGCTGGCTACACCTTC,-,TRBV5-8,-,14,TRBJ1-2
CASRSTRDTEAFF,TGTGCCAGCAGGTCAACCCGGGACACTGAAGCTTTCTTT,-,TRBV5-4,-,13,TRBJ1-1
CAWSVRWSDANYGYTF,TGTGCCTGGAGTGTACGATGGTCGGACGCTAACTATGGCTACACCTTC,-,TRBV30,-,16,TRBJ1-2
CASSTWGATEAFF,TGTGCCAGCAGCACATGGGGGGCCACTGAAGCTTTCTTT,once,TRBV6-1,-,13,TRBJ1-1
CASSHPRGRDETQYF,TGTGCCAGCAGTCATCCTAGGGGTCGGGACGAAACGCAGTATTTT,-,TRBV6-5,-,15,TRBJ2-3
CASSLDGPNTIYF,TGTGCCAGCAGCTTAGACGGGCCAAACACCATATATTTT,-,TRBV7-9,-,13,TRBJ1-3
CASSLSDRAHEQYF,TGTGCCAGCAGCTTATCTGACAGGGCCCACGAGCAGTACTTC,-,TRBV11-3,TRBD1,14,TRBJ2-7
CASATAASGRTGELFF,TGTGCTAGTGCCACGGCGGCTAGCGGGAGAACCGGGGAGCTGTTTTTT,once,TRBV12-5,TRBD2,16,TRBJ2-2
CASSDKGGYNSPLHF,TGTGCCAGCAGTGATAAGGGGGGGTATAATTCACCCCTCCACTTT,-,TRBV25-1,-,15,TRBJ1-6
CASSPQTGGVAGANVLTF,TGTGCCAGCAGTCCCCAGACAGGGGGCGTCGCTGGGGCCAACGTCCTGACTTTC,-,TRBV27,TRBD1,18,TRBJ2-6
CASSHLGSDQPQHF,TGTGCCAGCAGCCACCTCGGCTCTGATCAGCCCCAGCATTTT,-,TRBV25-1,-,14,TRBJ1-5
CASSHIGARDTEAFF,TGTGCCAGCAGCCATATCGGGGCCCGGGACACTGAAGCTTTCTTT,-,TRBV6-5,-,15,TRBJ1-1
CSVSGTGLDEQYF,TGCAGCGTATCCGGGACAGGGCTAGACGAGCAGTACTTC,-,TRBV29-1,TRBD1,13,TRBJ2-7
CASSHTVYTEAFF,TGTGCCAGCAGCCACACAGTATACACTGAAGCTTTCTTT,once,TRBV21-1,-,13,TRBJ1-1
CASSPSLGTATYEQYF,TGTGCCAGCAGCCCCTCCCTAGGGACAGCAACCTACGAGCAGTACTTC,-,TRBV14,TRBD1,16,TRBJ2-7
CASSPKGLTEAFF,TGTGCCAGCAGCCCGAAGGGGCTCACTGAAGCTTTCTTT,-,TRBV11-3,-,13,TRBJ1-1
CASSQKIGHLYF,TGTGCCAGCAGCCAAAAAATAGGGCATCTGTACTTC,-,TRBV14,-,12,TRBJ2-4
CASSIDHRDSNQPQHF,TGTGCCAGTAGTATAGATCACCGGGATAGCAATCAGCCCCAGCATTTT,-,TRBV19,-,16,TRBJ1-5
CASSQESKGGRFYNEQFF,TGCGCCAGCAGCCAAGAAAGTAAGGGCGGGAGGTTCTACAATGAGCAGTTCTTC,-,TRBV4-1,TRBD2,18,TRBJ2-1
CASSGTQGRTSGNTIYF,TGTGCCAGCAGCGGGACTCAAGGAAGGACCTCTGGAAACACCATATATTTT,few,TRBV28,-,17,TRBJ1-3
CASSYSRTSGNEQFF,TGTGCCAGCAGTTACTCGAGGACTAGCGGAAATGAGCAGTTCTTC,-,TRBV6-5,TRBD2,15,TRBJ2-1
CASSYSLFGRLFF,TGTGCCAGCAGTTACTCATTGTTTGGAAGGCTGTTTTTT,-,TRBV6-5,-,13,TRBJ1-4
CASSVDKVGAEAFF,TGTGCCAGCAGCGTAGACAAGGTAGGGGCTGAAGCTTTCTTT,-,TRBV9,-,14,TRBJ1-1
CASSQLRDSYGYTF,TGCGCCAGCAGCCAGCTCCGGGACAGTTATGGCTACACCTTC,-,TRBV4-1,TRBD1,14,TRBJ1-2